The clone carrying this T cell receptor beta chain came up many times. Unique molecular identifiers tagged the TCRbeta library. One entry per CDR3 protein, called by TCRdb with MiXCR from the PCR reads. The sample has around 680,000 distinct CDR3 sequences; approximately 17% are singletons. This specimen belongs to a study of T-cell reconstitution after alpha-beta-depleted transplantation in children. The CDR3 sequence is 14 residues long. The V gene lost 5 bases and the J gene lost 3 bases, with 11 bases spanning the gap. The receptor comes from a human donor who donated a stem cell graft to a child with acute myeloid leukemia. The chain is built from TRBV12-3 or TRBV12-4 and TRBJ1-5; D remains ambiguous. Sequenced material: PBMCs from the stem cell graft donor, taken from the stem cell graft. The CDR3 DNA reads TGTGCCAGCAGTCTAAACCGATCCAATCAGCCCCAGCATTTT. Its translation is CASSLNRSNQPQHF.